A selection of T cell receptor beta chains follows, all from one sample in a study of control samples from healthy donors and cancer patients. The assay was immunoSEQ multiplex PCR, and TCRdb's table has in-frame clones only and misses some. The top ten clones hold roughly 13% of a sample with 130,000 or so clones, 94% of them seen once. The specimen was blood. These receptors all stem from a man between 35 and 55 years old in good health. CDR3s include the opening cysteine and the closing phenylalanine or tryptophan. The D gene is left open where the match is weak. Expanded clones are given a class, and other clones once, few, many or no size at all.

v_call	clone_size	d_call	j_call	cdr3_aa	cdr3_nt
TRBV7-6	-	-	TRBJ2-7	CASSLGDPFEQYF	TGTGCCAGCAGCTTAGGGGACCCCTTCGAGCAGTACTTC
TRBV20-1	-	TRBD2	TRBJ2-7	CSARGLGSGNEQYF	TGCAGTGCTCGTGGACTAGGATCGGGAAACGAGCAGTACTTC
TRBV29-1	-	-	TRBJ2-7	CSVEAAGGGYEQYF	TGCAGCGTTGAAGCGGCAGGGGGGGGTTACGAGCAGTACTTC
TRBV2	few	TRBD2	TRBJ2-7	CASRGTSTSYEQYF	TGTGCCAGCAGAGGGACTAGTACGTCCTACGAGCAGTACTTC
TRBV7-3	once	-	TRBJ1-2	CASSPQGSNYGYTF	TGTGCCAGCAGTCCTCAGGGGTCTAACTATGGCTACACCTTC
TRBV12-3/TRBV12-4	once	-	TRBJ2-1	CASGGLLEQFF	TGTGCCAGCGGGGGCCTACTCGAGCAGTTCTTC
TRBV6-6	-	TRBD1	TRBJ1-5	CASSYGTGDGQPQHF	TGTGCCAGCAGTTACGGGACAGGGGACGGTCAGCCCCAGCATTTT
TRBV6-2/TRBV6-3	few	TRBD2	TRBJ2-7	CASSYTSGSYEQYF	TGTGCCAGCAGTTACACTAGCGGGAGCTACGAGCAGTACTTC
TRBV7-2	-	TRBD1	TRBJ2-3	CASSRPGQGREDTQYF	TGTGCCAGCAGTCGGCCGGGACAGGGCAGGGAAGATACGCAGTATTTT
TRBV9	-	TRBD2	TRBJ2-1	CASTEPVTSGDSHIPYNEQFF	TGTGCCAGCACCGAGCCCGTGACTAGCGGGGACTCTCATATACCCTACAATGAGCAGTTCTTC
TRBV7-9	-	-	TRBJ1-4	CASSLFWTRDEKLFF	TGTGCCAGCAGCTTGTTTTGGACAAGGGACGAAAAACTGTTTTTT
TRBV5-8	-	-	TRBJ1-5	CASSLVRNQPQHF	TGTGCCAGCAGCTTGGTTCGTAATCAGCCCCAGCATTTT
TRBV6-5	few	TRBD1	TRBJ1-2	CASSYSDRENGYTF	TGTGCCAGCAGTTACTCGGACAGGGAGAACGGCTACACCTTC
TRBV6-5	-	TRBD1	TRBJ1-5	CASSIGTGNQPQHF	TGTGCCAGCAGTATAGGGACAGGTAATCAGCCCCAGCATTTT
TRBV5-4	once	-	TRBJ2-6	CASSGGGVSGANVLTF	TGTGCCAGCAGCGGAGGGGGAGTCTCTGGGGCCAACGTCCTGACTTTC
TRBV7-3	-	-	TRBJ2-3	CASSLSGDVDTQYF	TGTGCCAGCAGCTTATCGGGAGATGTGGATACGCAGTATTTT
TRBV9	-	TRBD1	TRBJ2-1	CASSATGTGPYNEQFF	TGTGCCAGCAGCGCAACCGGGACAGGGCCCTACAATGAGCAGTTCTTC
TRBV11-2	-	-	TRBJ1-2	CASSLGSLLYGYTF	TGTGCCAGCAGCTTAGGGTCCCTATTATATGGCTACACCTTC
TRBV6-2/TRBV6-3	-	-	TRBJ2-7	CASSQQPLSYEQYF	TGTGCCAGCAGTCAACAACCTTTATCCTACGAGCAGTACTTC
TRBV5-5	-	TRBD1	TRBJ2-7	CASSRPGTGHSSYEQYF	TGTGCCAGCAGCCGTCCCGGGACAGGGCATAGCTCCTACGAGCAGTACTTC
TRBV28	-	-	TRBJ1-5	CASSPDSSNQPQHF	TGTGCCAGCAGCCCCGACAGTAGCAATCAGCCCCAGCATTTT
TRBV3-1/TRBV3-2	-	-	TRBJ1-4	CASSQNKGNEKLFF	TGTGCCAGCAGCCAAAATAAGGGTAATGAAAAACTGTTTTTT